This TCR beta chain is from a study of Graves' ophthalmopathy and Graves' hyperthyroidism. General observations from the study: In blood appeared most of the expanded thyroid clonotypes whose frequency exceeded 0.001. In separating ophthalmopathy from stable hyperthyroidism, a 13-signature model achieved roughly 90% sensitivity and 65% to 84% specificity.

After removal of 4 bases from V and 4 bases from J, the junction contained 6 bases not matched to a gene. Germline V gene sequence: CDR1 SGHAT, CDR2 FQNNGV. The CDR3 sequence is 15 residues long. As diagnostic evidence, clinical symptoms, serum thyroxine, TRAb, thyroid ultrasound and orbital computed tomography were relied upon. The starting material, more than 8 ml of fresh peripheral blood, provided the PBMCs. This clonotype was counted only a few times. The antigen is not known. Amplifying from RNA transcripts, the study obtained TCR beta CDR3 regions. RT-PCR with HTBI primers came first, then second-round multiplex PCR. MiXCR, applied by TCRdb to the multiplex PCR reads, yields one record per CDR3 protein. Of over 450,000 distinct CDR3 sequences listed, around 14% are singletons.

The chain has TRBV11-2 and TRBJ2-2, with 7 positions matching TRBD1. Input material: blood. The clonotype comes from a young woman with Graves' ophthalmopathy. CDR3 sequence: CASSSTGFTTGELFF. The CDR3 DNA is TGTGCCAGCAGCTCGACAGGGTTTACCACCGGGGAGCTGTTTTTT.